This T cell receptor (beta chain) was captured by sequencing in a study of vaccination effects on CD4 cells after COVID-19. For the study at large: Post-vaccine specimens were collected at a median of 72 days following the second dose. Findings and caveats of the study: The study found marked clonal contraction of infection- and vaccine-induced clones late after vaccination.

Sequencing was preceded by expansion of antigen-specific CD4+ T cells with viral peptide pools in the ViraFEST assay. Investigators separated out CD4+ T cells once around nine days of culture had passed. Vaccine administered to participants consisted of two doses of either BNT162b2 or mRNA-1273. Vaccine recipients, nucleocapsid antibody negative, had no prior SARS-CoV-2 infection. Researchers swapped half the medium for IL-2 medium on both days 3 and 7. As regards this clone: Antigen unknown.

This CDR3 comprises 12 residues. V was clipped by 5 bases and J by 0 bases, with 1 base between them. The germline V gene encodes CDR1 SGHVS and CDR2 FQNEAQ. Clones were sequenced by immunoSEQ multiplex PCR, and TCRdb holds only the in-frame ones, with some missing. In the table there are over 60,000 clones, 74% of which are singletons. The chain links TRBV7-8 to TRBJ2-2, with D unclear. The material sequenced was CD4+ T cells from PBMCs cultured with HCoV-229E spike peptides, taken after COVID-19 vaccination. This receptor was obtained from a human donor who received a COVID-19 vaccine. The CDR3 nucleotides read TGTGCCAGCAGCCCGAACACCGGGGAGCTGTTTTTT. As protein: CASSPNTGELFF.